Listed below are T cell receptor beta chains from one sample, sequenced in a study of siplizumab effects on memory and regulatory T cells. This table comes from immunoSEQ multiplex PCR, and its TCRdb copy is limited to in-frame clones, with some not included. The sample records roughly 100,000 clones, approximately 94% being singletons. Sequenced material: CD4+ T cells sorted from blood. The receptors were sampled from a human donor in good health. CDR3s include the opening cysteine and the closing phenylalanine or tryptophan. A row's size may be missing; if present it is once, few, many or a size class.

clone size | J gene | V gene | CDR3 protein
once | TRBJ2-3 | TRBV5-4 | CASTSSGGFTDTQYF
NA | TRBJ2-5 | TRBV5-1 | CASSPNPGKETQYF
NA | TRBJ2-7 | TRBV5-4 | CASSPRGLDEQYF
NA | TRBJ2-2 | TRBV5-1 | CASSPLPQGTNTGELFF
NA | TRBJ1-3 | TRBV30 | CAWSVGGSGNTIYF
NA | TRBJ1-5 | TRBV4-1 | CASSQVRGRTGNQPQHF
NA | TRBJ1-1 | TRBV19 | CASSPQGAEAFF
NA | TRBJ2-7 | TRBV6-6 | CASSETTGGEQYF
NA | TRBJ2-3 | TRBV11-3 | CASRGPHTDTQYF
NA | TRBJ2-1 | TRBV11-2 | CASSLVSSGVNEQFF
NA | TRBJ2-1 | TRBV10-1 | CASSDLRGPYNEQFF
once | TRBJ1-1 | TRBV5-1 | CASSLLTGKGNTEAFF
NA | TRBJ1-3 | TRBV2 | CASSERAQPAGNTIYF
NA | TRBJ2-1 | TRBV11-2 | CASSHYRGRRSYNEQFF
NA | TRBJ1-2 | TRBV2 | CASSRTTGGLYGYTF
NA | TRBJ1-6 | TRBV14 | CASSQDTGTGDSPLHF
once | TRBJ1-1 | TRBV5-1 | CASSWGRRGTEAFF
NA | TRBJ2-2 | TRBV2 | CASSDVKVNTGELFF
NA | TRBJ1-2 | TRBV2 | CASSLQGNGYTF
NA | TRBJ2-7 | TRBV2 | CASSKTGGGYEQYF
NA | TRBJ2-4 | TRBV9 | CAEGTDLAKNIQYF
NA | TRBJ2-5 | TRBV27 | CASSSRPRETQYF
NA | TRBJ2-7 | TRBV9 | CASNREGQGAYEQYF
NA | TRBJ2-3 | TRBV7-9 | CASSSPTDTQYF
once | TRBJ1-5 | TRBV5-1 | CASSLEGEDQPQHF
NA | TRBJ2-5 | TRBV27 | CASSAGTGWGGAETQYF
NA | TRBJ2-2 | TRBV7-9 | CASSPRLAGLFTGELFF
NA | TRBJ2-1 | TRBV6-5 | CASSYSVENEQFF
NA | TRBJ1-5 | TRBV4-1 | CASRNTGRNQPQHF
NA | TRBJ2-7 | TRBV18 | CASSRSGQGGYEQYF
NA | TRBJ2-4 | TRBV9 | CASSGGQGSFQNIQYF
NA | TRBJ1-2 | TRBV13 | CASSSGQGIKGYTF
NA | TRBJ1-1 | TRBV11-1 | CASTKTDPPLNTEAFF
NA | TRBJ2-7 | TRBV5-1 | CASSFEGQFYYEQYF
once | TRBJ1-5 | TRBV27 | CASSLRSLQPQHF
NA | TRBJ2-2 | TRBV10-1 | CASRVGSNTGELFF
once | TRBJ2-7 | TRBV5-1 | CASSLAGSTSGGHEQYF
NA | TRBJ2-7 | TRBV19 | CASAKAGTGPYEQYF
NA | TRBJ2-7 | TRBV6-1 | CASSEASRVLSSEQYF
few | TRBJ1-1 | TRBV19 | CASRDREAFF
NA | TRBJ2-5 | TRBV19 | CATADPPGKAQYF
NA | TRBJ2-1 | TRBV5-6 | CASSMDSGGAWHNEQFF
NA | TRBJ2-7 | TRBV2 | CASRGTYEQYF
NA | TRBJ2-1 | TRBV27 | CASRLAGGRDEQFF
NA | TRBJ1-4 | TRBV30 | CAWRKNPNEKLFF
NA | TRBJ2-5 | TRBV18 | CASSPGETQYF
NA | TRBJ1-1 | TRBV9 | CASSVTPGQFAFF
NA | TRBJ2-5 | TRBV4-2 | CASSQTQTSGRGETQYF
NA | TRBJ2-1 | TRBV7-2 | CASSLAGGRGSYNEQFF
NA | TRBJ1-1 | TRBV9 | CASSLGRYTEAFF
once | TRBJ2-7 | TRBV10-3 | CAISEKAWGGEQYF
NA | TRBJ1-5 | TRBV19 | CASSILPRGVGLSNQPQHF
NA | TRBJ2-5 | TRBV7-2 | CASSAGTSGGEALYF
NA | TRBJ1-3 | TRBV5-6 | CASSFSPKGGNTIYF
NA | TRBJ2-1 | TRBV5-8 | CASSRTSGRGGEQFF
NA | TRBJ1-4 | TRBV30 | CAWAYSRTAYNEKLFF
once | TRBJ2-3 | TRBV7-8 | CASSFRTGVDTQYF
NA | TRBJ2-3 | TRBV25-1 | CASSVDSTDTQYF
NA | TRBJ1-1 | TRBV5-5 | CASSLTVEAFF